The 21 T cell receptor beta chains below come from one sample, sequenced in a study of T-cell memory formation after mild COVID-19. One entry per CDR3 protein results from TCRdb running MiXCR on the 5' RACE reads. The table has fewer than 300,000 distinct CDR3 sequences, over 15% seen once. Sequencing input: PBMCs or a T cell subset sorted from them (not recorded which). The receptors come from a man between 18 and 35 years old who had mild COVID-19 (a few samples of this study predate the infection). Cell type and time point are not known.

As DNA, the CDR3 is TGTGCCAGCAGCTTAATGGCGGGGGGGCACAATGAGCAGTTCTTC. It codes for CASSLMAGGHNEQFF. The V and J genes are TRBV7-9 and TRBJ2-1, with 9 bases lining up with TRBD2. This CDR3 spans 15 amino acids. Losses at the gene ends were 2 bases for V and 5 bases for J; bases not matched to a gene: 4. Per the germline V gene, CDR1 is SEHNR and CDR2 is FQNEAQ (reference sequence).

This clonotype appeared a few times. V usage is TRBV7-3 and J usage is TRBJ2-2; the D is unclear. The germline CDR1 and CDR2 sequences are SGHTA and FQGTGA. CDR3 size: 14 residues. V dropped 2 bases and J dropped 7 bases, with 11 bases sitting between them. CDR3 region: CASSLVSSRGELFF. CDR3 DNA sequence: TGTGCCAGCAGCTTAGTATCTAGTCGCGGGGAGCTGTTTTTT.

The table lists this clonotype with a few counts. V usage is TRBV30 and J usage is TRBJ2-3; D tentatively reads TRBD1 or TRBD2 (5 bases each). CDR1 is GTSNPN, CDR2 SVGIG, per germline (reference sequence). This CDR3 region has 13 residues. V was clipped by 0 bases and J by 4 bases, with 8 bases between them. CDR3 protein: CAWSVLGADTQYF. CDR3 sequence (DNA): TGTGCCTGGAGTGTTTTGGGGGCAGATACGCAGTATTTT.

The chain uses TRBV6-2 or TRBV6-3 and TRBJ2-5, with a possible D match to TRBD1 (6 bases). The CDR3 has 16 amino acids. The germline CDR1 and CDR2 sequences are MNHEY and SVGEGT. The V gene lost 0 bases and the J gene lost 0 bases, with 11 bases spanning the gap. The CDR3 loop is CASSYSGQTYQETQYF. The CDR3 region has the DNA TGTGCCAGCAGTTACTCAGGACAGACGTACCAAGAGACCCAGTACTTC.

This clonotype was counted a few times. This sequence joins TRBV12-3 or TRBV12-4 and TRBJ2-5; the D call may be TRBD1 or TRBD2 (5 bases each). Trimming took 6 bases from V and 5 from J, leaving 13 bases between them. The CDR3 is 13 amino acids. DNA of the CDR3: TGTGCCAGCAGGAGGGCAGGGATGGAGACCCAGTACTTC. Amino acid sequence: CASRRAGMETQYF.

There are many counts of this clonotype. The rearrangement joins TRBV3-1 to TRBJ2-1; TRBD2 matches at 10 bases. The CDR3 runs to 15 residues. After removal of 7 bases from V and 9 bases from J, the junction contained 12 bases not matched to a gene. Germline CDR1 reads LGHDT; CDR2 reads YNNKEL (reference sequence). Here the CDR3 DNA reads TGTGCCAGCACCCGCTCAAGCGGGGGGGCCGTTGAGCAGTTCTTC. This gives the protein CASTRSSGGAVEQFF.

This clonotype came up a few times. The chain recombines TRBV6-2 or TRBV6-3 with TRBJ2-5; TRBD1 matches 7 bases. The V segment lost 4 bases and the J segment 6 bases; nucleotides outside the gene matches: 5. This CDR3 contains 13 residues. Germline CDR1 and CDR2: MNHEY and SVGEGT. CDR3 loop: CASSSQGWKTQYF. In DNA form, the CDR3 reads TGTGCCAGCAGTTCACAGGGGTGGAAGACCCAGTACTTC.

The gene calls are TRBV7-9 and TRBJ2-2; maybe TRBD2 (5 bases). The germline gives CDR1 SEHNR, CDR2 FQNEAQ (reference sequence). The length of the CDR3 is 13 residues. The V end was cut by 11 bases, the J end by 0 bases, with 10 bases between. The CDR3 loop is CASGSPNTGELFF. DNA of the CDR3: TGTGCCTCGGGATCCCCGAACACCGGGGAGCTGTTTTTT. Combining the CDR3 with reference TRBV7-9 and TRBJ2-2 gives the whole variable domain DTGVSQNPRHKITKRGQNVTFRCDPISEHNRLYWYRQTLGQGPEFLTYFQNEAQLEKSRLLSDRFSAERPKGSFSTLEIQRTEQGDSAMYLCASGSPNTGELFFGEGSRLTVL.

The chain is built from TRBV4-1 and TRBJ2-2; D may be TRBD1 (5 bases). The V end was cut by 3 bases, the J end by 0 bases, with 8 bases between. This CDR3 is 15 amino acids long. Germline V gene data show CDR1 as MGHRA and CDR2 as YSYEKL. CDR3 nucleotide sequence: TGCGCCAGCAGCCAGGGGCCATCGAACACCGGGGAGCTGTTTTTT. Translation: CASSQGPSNTGELFF.

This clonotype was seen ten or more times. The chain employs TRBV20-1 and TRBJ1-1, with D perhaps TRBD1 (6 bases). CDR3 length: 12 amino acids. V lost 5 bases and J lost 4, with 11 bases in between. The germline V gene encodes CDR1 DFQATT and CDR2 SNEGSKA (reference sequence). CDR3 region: CSAPQGSTEAFF. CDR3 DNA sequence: TGCAGTGCTCCCCAGGGGAGCACTGAAGCTTTCTTT.

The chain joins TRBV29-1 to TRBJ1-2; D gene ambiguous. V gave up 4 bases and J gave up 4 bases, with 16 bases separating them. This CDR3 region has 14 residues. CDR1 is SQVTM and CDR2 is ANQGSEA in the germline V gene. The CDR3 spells CSVAAAPLLYGYTF. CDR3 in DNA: TGCAGCGTTGCGGCAGCGCCTCTCCTCTATGGCTACACCTTC. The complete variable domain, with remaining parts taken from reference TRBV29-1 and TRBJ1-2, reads SAVISQKPSRDICQRGTSLTIQCQVDSQVTMMFWYRQQPGQSLTLIATANQGSEATYESGFVIDKFPISRPNLTFSTLTVSNMSPEDSSIYLCSVAAAPLLYGYTFGSGTRLTVV.

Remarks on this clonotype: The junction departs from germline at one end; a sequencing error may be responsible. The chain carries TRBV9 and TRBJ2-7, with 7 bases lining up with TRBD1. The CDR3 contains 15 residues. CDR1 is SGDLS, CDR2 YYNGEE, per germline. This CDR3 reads CASSEGSRGRDSLDF. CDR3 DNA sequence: TGTGCCAGCAGCGAGGGGTCTAGGGGGCGAGATTCGCTTGACTTC.

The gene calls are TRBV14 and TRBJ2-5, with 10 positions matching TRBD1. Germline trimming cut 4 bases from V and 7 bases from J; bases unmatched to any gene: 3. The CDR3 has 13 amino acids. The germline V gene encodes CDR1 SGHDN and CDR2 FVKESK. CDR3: CASSPRTGGTQYF. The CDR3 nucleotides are TGTGCCAGCAGCCCACGGACAGGGGGGACCCAGTACTTC.

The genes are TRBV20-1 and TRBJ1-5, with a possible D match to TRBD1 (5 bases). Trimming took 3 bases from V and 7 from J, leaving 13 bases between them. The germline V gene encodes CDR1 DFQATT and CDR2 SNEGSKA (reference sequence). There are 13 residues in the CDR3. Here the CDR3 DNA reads TGCAGTGCTAGGGCGGGGGGGAGCCAGCCCCAGCATTTT. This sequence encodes CSARAGGSQPQHF.

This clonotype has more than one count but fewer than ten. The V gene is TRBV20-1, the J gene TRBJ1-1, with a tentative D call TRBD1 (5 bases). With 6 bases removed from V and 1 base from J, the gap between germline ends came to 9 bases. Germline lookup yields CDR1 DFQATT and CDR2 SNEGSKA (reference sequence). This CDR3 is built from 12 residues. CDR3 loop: CSAWRGNTEAFF. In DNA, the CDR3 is TGCAGTGCATGGAGGGGGAACACTGAAGCTTTCTTT.

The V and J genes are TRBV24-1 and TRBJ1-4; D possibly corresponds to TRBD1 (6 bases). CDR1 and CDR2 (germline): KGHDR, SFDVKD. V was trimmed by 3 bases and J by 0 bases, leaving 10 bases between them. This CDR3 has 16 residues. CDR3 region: CATSDGTTATNEKLFF. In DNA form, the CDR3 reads TGTGCCACCAGTGATGGGACAACAGCAACTAATGAAAAACTGTTTTTT.

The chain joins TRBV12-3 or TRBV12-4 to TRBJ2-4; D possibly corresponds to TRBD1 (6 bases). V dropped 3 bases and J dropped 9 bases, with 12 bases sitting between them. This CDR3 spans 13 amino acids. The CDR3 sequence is CASSFRGAGIQYF. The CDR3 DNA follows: TGTGCCAGCAGTTTCAGGGGCGCCGGCATTCAGTACTTC.

The CDR3 loop is CAISGTGFTDTQYF. As DNA, the CDR3 is TGTGCCATCAGCGGGACAGGGTTCACAGATACGCAGTATTTT. The V call is TRBV10-3, the J call TRBJ2-3; TRBD1 matches at 9 bases. V was clipped by 6 bases and J by 2 bases; unmatched bases: 3. This CDR3 spans 14 amino acids. The V gene's germline CDR1 is ENHRY and CDR2 SYGVKD.

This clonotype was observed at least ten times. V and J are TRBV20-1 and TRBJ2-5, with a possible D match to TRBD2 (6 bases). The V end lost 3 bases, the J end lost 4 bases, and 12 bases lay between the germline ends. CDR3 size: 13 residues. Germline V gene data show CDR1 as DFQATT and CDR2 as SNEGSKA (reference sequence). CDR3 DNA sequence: TGCAGTGCTAGCCCACTAGCACGAGAGACCCAGTACTTC. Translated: CSASPLARETQYF.

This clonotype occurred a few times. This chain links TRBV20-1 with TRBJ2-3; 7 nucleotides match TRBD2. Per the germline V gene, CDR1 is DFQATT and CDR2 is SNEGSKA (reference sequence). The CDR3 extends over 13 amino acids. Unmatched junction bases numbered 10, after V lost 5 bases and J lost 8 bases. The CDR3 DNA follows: TGCAGTGCTGGTCTCGCGGGGGTGGGTACGCAGTATTTT. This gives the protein CSAGLAGVGTQYF.

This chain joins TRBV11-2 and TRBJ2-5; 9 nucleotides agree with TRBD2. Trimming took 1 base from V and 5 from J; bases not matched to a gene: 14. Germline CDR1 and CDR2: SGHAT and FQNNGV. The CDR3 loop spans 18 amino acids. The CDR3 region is CASSLGAASGDNYETQYF. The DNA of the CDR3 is TGTGCCAGCAGCTTAGGAGCGGCTAGCGGGGATAACTACGAGACCCAGTACTTC.